Detailed here is one T cell receptor beta chain. Libraries were prepared by immunoSEQ multiplex PCR; TCRdb keeps only in-frame clonotypes and omits some of them. This sample has 30,000 to 40,000 clones; about 90% occur once, and the top ten carry about 0.8%. This CDR3 is 14 amino acids long. Germline CDR1 reads SGDLS; CDR2 reads YYNGEE. V was pared by 2 bases and J by 10 bases, with 8 bases of the junction left unmatched. The data stem from a study of T cell changes during pregnancy in multiple sclerosis. The receptor's source is a female donor with multiple sclerosis, enrolled in a pregnancy study. The chain combines TRBV9 with TRBJ2-1; TRBD1 matches at 8 bases. Sequenced here: CD4+ T cells from peripheral blood mononuclear cells, sampled in the third trimester of pregnancy. The CDR3 DNA follows: TGTGCCAGCAGCGTCACGACAGGGGTCGGGGAGCAGTTCTTC. Translation: CASSVTTGVGEQFF.